The present T cell receptor (beta chain) was sequenced within a study of Ad26.COV2.S vaccination and SARS-CoV-2 variants. This table comes from immunoSEQ multiplex PCR, and its TCRdb copy is limited to in-frame clones, with some not included. The table includes about half a million clones, around 89% detected once. Stated treatment: approximately 18 received Ad26.COV2.S at low or high dose, single or two shots; 5 received placebo; per-sample allocation not given. Sampling happened 63 days after the first vaccine or placebo injection. Germline V gene data show CDR1 as SGHRS and CDR2 as YFSETQ. Trimming cost V 4 bases and J 10 bases; bases outside gene matches: 11. CDR3 length: 15 amino acids.

The source is a person aged 18 to 65 who received the Ad26.COV2.S COVID-19 vaccine or a placebo. The chain has TRBV5-1 and TRBJ1-5, with 10 bases aligning to TRBD1. Sequences were derived from peripheral blood, sampled in a trial of Ad26.COV2.S vaccine versus placebo. CDR3 in amino acids: CASSLGTGDNLPQHF. The CDR3 bases are TGCGCCAGCAGCCTCGGGACAGGGGACAATCTTCCCCAGCATTTT.